This T cell receptor beta chain was captured by sequencing in a study of T cell responses to AZD1222 COVID-19 vaccine. Notes on the study in general: Targets within unmutated variant regions were reportedly found for nearly half of spike-specific TCRs.

Sequencing was performed with immunoSEQ multiplex PCR; in TCRdb, only in-frame clones are kept and a portion is missing. There are about 85,000 clones in the sample; 70% to 90% occur only once, and about 7.7% lies in the top ten. CDR1 and CDR2 from the germline V gene are MNHEY and SVGEGT. The CDR3 consists of 16 residues. This clone has at least ten counts. As yet, its antigen is unknown. At one end, the junction sequence differs from germline, possibly due to a read error. The chain carries TRBV6-2 or TRBV6-3 and TRBJ1-1; 7 bases map to TRBD1. The sequences come from peripheral blood, collected on day 0 of AZD1222 vaccination. The TCR comes from an adult in good health. This chain's CDR3 is CASSDSTGRVSAEAFF. The CDR3 region has the DNA TGTGCCAGCAGTGACTCGACAGGGCGGGTCTCGGCTGAAGCTTTCTTT.